The 3 T cell receptor beta chains below were found in one sample sequenced in a study of MAIT cells during Salmonella Paratyphi A infection. Time point meaning: healthy control second sampling, 21 days after first. Flow cytometry identified and sorted MAIT cells as Valpha7.2+ CD161+ T cells. TCRdb reanalysed the 5' RACE reads using MiXCR and keeps one entry per CDR3 protein. The sample yields 660 or so distinct CDR3 sequences, about two fifths seen once. Sequenced input: MAIT cells from blood. Source of these receptors: an adult in good health.

This clonotype was observed a handful of times. CDR3 DNA sequence: TGCAGTGCTAGAGGACTAGCGGGAGAGGTCGAGCAGTACTTC. Encoded protein: CSARGLAGEVEQYF. The J gene is TRBJ2-7, the V gene TRBV20-1; 12 bases are shared with TRBD2. Germline V gives CDR1 DFQATT, CDR2 SNEGSKA (reference sequence). Unmatched junction bases numbered 4, after V lost 1 base and J lost 6 bases. The CDR3 has 14 residues.

This clonotype appeared many times. The V and J genes are TRBV6-4 and TRBJ2-2; 7 positions agree with TRBD2. V was clipped by 4 bases and J by 3 bases; unmatched bases: 11. This CDR3 is built from 17 residues. Per germline, CDR1 MRHNA and CDR2 SNTAGT. The CDR3 DNA follows: TGTGCCAGCAGTGCTAGAGATCTCCTAGCGGACACCGGGGAGCTGTTTTTT. It codes for CASSARDLLADTGELFF.

This clonotype was detected many times. The rearrangement joins TRBV20-1 to TRBJ2-7; 9 nucleotides agree with TRBD2. The V segment lost 5 bases and the J segment 4 bases; nucleotides outside the gene matches: 3. The CDR3 length is 12 residues. CDR1 is DFQATT, CDR2 SNEGSKA, per germline (reference sequence). CDR3 nucleotides: TGCAGTGCTCGGACTAGCGAGTACGAGCAGTACTTC. This codes for CSARTSEYEQYF.